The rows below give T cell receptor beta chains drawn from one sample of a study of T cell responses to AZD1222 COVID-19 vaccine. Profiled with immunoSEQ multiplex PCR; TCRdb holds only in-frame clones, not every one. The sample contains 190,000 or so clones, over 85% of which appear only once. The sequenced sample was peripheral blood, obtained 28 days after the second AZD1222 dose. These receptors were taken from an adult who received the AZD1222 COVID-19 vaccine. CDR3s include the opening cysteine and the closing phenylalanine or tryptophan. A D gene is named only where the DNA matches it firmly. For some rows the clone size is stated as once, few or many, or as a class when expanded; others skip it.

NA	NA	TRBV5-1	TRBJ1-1	CASSETVNTEAFF	TGCGCCAGCAGCGAGACAGTGAACACTGAAGCTTTCTTT
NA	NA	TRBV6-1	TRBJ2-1	CASSEFRLGAQEQFF	TGTGCCAGCAGTGAATTCAGGTTAGGGGCCCAAGAGCAGTTCTTC
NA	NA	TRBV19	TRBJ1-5	CASNLGRQTYQPQHF	TGTGCCAGTAATTTAGGACGTCAAACCTATCAGCCCCAGCATTTT
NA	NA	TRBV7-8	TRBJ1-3	CASSVRDVSSGNTIYF	TGTGCCAGCAGCGTCCGGGACGTCAGCTCTGGAAACACCATATATTTT
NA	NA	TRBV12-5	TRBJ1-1	CASGSPPTVNTEAFF	TGTGCTAGTGGTTCCCCCCCGACAGTGAACACTGAAGCTTTCTTT
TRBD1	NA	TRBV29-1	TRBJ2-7	CSVIPGQGTYEQYF	TGCAGCGTTATTCCTGGACAGGGCACCTACGAGCAGTACTTC
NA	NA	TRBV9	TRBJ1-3	CASSRGGTLSGNTIYF	TGTGCCAGCAGCAGGGGAGGGACACTCTCTGGAAACACCATATATTTT
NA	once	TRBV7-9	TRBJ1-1	CASSSREGVNTEAFF	TGTGCCAGCAGCTCACGGGAAGGAGTGAACACTGAAGCTTTCTTT
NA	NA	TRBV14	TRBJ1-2	CASSQDRVGYGYTF	TGTGCCAGCAGCCAAGATAGGGTCGGGTATGGCTACACCTTC
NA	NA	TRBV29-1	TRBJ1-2	CSVDDREGYTF	TGCAGCGTTGATGACCGGGAGGGCTACACCTTC